The 9 T cell receptor beta chains listed next were all sequenced from one sample in a study of blood T cell repertoires in COVID-19. TCRdb's copy holds only in-frame clones and misses some; the assay was immunoSEQ multiplex PCR. The sample has under 200,000 clones, about 84% seen once; the top ten hold 5.6%. Specimen: PBMCs or T cells enriched from blood (not recorded which). These receptors originate from a woman in her thirties or forties with acute COVID-19.

V and J are TRBV5-1 and TRBJ2-7; no firm D call. The V end was cut by 0 bases, the J end by 5 bases, with 18 bases between. This CDR3 is built from 16 residues. The V gene's germline CDR1 is SGHRS and CDR2 YFSETQ. The CDR3 protein is CASSLGVVRAFNEQYV. In nucleotides, the CDR3 is TGCGCCAGCAGCTTGGGGGTTGTGAGAGCGTTTAACGAGCAGTACGTC.

This clone has only one observation. The genes are TRBV9 and TRBJ2-3; the D gene is possibly TRBD1 (5 bases). Germline-derived CDR1 and CDR2 are SGDLS and YYNGEE. This CDR3 is 12 amino acids long. The V end lost 5 bases, the J end lost 6 bases, and 10 bases lay between the germline ends. The CDR3 DNA sequence: TGTGCCAGCAGAGGGGTGGGGGATACGCAGTATTTT. This sequence encodes CASRGVGDTQYF. Complete variable domain (other parts from reference TRBV9 and TRBJ2-3): DSGVTQTPKHLITATGQRVTLRCSPRSGDLSVYWYQQSLDQGLQFLIQYYNGEERAKGNILERFSAQQFPDLHSELNLSSLELGDSALYFCASRGVGDTQYFGPGTRLTVL.

This clone was seen only a few times. This chain connects TRBV6-5 to TRBJ1-4, with 7 positions matching TRBD1. This CDR3 region has 15 residues. V shed 6 bases and J 5 bases; nucleotides not matched to a gene: 9. The V gene's germline CDR1 is MNHEY and CDR2 SVGAGI. DNA for the CDR3: TGTGCCAGCAGACCCACCGGGACAGTGAATGAAAAACTGTTTTTT. This codes for CASRPTGTVNEKLFF.

The chain uses TRBV7-2 and TRBJ2-1; D ambiguous. This CDR3 comprises 15 residues. V lost 2 bases, J lost 0 bases, and 8 bases lay in between. Germline values: CDR1 SGHTA, CDR2 FQGNSA. The CDR3 spells CASSLSASSYNEQFF. CDR3 nucleotides: TGTGCCAGCAGCTTAAGCGCTAGCTCCTACAATGAGCAGTTCTTC.

This sequence joins TRBV18 and TRBJ1-5; D is ambiguous. Germline V gene data show CDR1 as KGHSH and CDR2 as LQKENI. V was clipped by 6 bases and J by 4 bases, with 13 bases between them. The CDR3 contains 14 residues. This CDR3 is CASSELPANQPQHF. The DNA of the CDR3 is TGTGCCAGCTCCGAACTCCCCGCAAATCAGCCCCAGCATTTT.

The J gene is TRBJ1-5, the V gene TRBV15, with D possibly matching TRBD1 (6 bases). This CDR3 region has 14 residues. Trimming removed 5 bases at V and 1 base at J, with 9 bases between. Germline CDR1 reads LNHNV; CDR2 reads YYDKDF (reference sequence). Here the CDR3 reads CATSHGQSNQPQHF. The CDR3 coding sequence is TGTGCCACCAGCCACGGACAGAGCAATCAGCCCCAGCATTTT.

The chain recombines TRBV24-1 with TRBJ2-2; D not resolved. Germline values: CDR1 KGHDR, CDR2 SFDVKD. This CDR3 has 16 amino acids. V was cut by 2 bases and J by 6 bases, with 15 bases left in between. The CDR3 DNA sequence: TGTGCCACCAGTGATTCCCGTCCGTCAGGTTCCGGGGAGCTGTTTTTT. This encodes CATSDSRPSGSGELFF.

CDR3 nucleotide sequence: TGTGCCAGCAGAAACCGGGTGCAAAAAAACATTCAGTACTTC. Its translation: CASRNRVQKNIQYF. The gene calls are TRBV6-5 and TRBJ2-4, with no clear D. Germline V gene lookup returns CDR1 MNHEY and CDR2 SVGAGI. The CDR3 consists of 14 residues. V was cut by 6 bases and J by 4 bases, with 13 bases left in between.

The V call is TRBV12-5, the J call TRBJ2-3, with 8 bases that match TRBD2. Losses at the gene ends were 5 bases for V and 4 bases for J; bases not matched to a gene: 5. The germline V gene has CDR1 LGHNT and CDR2 FRNRAP. The CDR3 consists of 14 residues. The CDR3 region is CASGPGTRADTQYF. DNA of the CDR3: TGTGCTAGTGGTCCCGGGACTAGGGCAGATACGCAGTATTTT.